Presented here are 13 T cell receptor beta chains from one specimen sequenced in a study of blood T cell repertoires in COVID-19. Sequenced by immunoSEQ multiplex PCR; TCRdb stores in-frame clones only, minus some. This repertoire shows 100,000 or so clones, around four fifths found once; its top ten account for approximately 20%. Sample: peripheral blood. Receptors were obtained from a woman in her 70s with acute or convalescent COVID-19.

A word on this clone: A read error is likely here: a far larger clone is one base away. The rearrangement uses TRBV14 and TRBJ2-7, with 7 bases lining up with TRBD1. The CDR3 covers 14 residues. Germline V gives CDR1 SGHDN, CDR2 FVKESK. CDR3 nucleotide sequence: TGTGCCAGCAGCCGACAGGGCTTCTCCTACGCGCAGTACTTC. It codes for CASSRQGFSYAQYF.

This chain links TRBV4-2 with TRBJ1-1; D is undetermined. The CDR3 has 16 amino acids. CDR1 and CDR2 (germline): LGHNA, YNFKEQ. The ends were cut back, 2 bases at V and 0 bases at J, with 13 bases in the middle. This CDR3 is CASSQIGDILNTEAFF. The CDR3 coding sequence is TGTGCCAGCAGCCAAATTGGTGACATTTTGAACACTGAAGCTTTCTTT.

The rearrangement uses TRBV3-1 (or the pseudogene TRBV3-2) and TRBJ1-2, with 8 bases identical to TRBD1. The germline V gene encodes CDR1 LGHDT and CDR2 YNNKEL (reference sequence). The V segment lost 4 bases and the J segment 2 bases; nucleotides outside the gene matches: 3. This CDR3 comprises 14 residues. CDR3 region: CASSPQGDNYGYTF. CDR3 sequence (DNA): TGTGCCAGCAGCCCACAGGGGGACAACTATGGCTACACCTTC.

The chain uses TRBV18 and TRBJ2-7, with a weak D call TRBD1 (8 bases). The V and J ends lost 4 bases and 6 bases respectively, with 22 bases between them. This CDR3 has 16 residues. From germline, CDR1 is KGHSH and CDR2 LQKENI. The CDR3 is CASSRSWTGTTGEQYF. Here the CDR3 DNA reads TGTGCCAGCTCACGTTCTTGGACAGGGACTACGGGCGAGCAGTACTTC.

CDR3: CASSRSGGSRETQYF. The CDR3 nucleotides are TGTGCCAGCAGCCGTAGCGGGGGGTCCCGAGAGACCCAGTACTTC. The V gene is TRBV7-9, the J gene TRBJ2-5, with TRBD2 matching over 10 bases. V trimming: 5 bases; J trimming: 4 bases; junction bases outside the gene matches: 7. Germline loops: CDR1 SEHNR, CDR2 FQNEAQ (reference sequence). The CDR3 is 15 amino acids.

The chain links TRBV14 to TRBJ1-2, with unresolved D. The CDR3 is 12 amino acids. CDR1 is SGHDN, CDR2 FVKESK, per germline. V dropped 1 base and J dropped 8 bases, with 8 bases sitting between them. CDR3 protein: CASSQVGSGYTF. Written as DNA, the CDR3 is TGTGCCAGCAGCCAAGTGGGGAGCGGCTACACCTTC.

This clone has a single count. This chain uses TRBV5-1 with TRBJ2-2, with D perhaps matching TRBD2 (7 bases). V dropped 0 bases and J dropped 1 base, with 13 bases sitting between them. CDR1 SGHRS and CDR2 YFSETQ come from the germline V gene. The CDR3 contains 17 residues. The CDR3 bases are TGCGCCAGCAGCTTGGCTATCGGGGGGCAGAACACCGGGGAGCTGTTTTTT. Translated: CASSLAIGGQNTGELFF. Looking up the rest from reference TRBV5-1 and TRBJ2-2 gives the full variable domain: KAGVTQTPRYLIKTRGQQVTLSCSPISGHRSVSWYQQTPGQGLQFLFEYFSETQRNKGNFPGRFSGRQFSNSRSEMNVSTLELGDSALYLCASSLAIGGQNTGELFFGEGSRLTVL.

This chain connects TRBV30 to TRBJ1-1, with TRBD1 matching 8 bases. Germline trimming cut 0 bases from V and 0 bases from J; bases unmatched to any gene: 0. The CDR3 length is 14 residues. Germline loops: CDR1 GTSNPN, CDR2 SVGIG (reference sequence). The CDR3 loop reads CAWSVGQVNTEAFF. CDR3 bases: TGTGCCTGGAGTGTGGGACAGGTGAACACTGAAGCTTTCTTT.

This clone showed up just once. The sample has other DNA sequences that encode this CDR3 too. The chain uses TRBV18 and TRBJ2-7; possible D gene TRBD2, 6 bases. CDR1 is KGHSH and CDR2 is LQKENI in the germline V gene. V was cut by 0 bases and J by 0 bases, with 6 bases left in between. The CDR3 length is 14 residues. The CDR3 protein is CASSPPGGSYEQYF. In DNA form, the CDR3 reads TGTGCCAGCTCACCACCGGGGGGCTCCTACGAGCAGTACTTC.

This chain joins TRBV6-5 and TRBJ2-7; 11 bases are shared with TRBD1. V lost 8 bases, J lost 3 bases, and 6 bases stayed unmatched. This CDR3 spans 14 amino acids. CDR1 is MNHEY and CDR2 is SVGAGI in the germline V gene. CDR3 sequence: CASGAGTGGYEQYF. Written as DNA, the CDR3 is TGTGCCAGCGGAGCCGGGACAGGGGGCTACGAGCAGTACTTC.

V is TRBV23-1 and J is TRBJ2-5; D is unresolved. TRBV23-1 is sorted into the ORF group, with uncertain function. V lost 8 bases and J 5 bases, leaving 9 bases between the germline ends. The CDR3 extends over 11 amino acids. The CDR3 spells CASSLGETQYF. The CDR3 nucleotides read TGCGCCAGCTCTCTCGGGGAGACCCAGTACTTC.

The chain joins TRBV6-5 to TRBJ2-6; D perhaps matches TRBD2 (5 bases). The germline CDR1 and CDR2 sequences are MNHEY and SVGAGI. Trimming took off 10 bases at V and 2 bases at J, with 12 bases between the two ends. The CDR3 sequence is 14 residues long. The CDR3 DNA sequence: TGTGCCACACAACCGGGGACTGGGGCCAACGTCCTGACTTTC. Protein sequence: CATQPGTGANVLTF.

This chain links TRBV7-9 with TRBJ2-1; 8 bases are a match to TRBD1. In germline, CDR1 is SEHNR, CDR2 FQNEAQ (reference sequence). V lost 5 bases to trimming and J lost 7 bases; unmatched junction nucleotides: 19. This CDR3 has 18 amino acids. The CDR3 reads CASSRGDRSFMGSNEQFF. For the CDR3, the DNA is TGTGCCAGCAGCCGTGGGGACAGGTCCTTCATGGGTTCAAATGAGCAGTTCTTC.